The 9 T cell receptor beta chains below were found in one sample sequenced in a study of CD8+CD57+ T cells in acquired aplastic anemia (dated by TCRdb to between 2018 and 2020). The reads were generated on an Illumina HiSeq 2000. Profiling of TCR beta VDJ combinations and CDR3 sequences used genomic DNA as the template. TCRdb ran its own pipeline on the public reads, namely fastp trimming at Q25 and MiXCR clone calling, and kept in-frame beta chains. Rows are combined by CDR3 protein, so each entry shows the most common genes and DNA. For this sample the table gives 150,000 to 200,000 distinct CDR3 sequences, of which around 50% were detected only once. The ten largest clones add up to 13% of the sample. The patients picked for sequencing were ones in whom flow cytometry had shown an expansion of CD8+CD57+ cells. Sequenced: sorted CD4+, CD8+, or CD8+CD57+ T cells (not recorded which) from PBMCs. The receptor source for this set is a human donor with aplastic anemia.

This clonotype was found many times. V and J are TRBV12-5 and TRBJ2-7, with no clear D. The CDR3 totals 14 residues. V was pared by 1 base and J by 0 bases, with 7 bases between. Germline V gives CDR1 LGHNT, CDR2 FRNRAP. The CDR3 spells CASGLEQLSYEQYF. Written as DNA, the CDR3 is TGTGCTAGTGGTTTGGAACAGCTCTCCTACGAGCAGTACTTC.

J is TRBJ2-1 and V is TRBV10-2, with a weak D call TRBD1 (6 bases). Germline assignment: CDR1 WSHSY and CDR2 SAAADI. Trimming took off 4 bases at V and 1 base at J, with 11 bases between the two ends. The CDR3 is 15 amino acids. The CDR3 is CASSVQGLSYNEQFF. CDR3 DNA: TGCGCCAGCAGTGTACAGGGTCTTTCCTACAATGAGCAGTTCTTC.

The chain joins TRBV25-1 to TRBJ2-1, with D uncertain. The CDR3 loop spans 14 amino acids. Germline V lookup: CDR1 MGHDK, CDR2 SYGVNS. Trimming cost V 6 bases and J 0 bases, with 9 bases left between them. The CDR3 region is CASRDKSSYNEQFF. The CDR3 coding sequence is TGTGCCAGCAGAGACAAGAGCTCCTACAATGAGCAGTTCTTC.

This clonotype was detected ten times or more. CDR3 region: CAISTSGGTDTQYF. CDR3 DNA sequence: TGTGCCATCAGTACTAGCGGGGGCACAGATACGCAGTATTTT. V is TRBV10-3 and J is TRBJ2-3, with 10 bases fitting TRBD2. There are 14 residues in the CDR3. Germline CDR1 is ENHRY and CDR2 is SYGVKD. The junction had 0 bases not matched to a gene; V was cut back by 5 bases and J by 1 base.

V gene TRBV10-3 combines with J gene TRBJ1-2; TRBD1 aligns across 12 bases. The CDR3 sequence is 16 residues long. Germline V gene sequence: CDR1 ENHRY, CDR2 SYGVKD. With V trimmed by 2 bases and J by 5 bases, 6 bases remained unmatched. CDR3 amino acids: CAISEPGQGAWYGYTF. The CDR3 region has the DNA TGTGCCATCAGTGAGCCGGGACAGGGGGCATGGTATGGCTACACCTTC.

The chain is built from TRBV2 and TRBJ1-2; 8 nucleotides line up with TRBD1. Germline V gene data show CDR1 as SNHLY and CDR2 as FYNNEI. V gave up 7 bases and J gave up 4 bases; unmatched junction bases: 5. The CDR3 sequence is 13 residues long. The CDR3, as DNA: TGTGCCAGCAAACAGGGGGGGATCTATGGCTACACCTTC. It translates to CASKQGGIYGYTF.

This clonotype was seen only a few times. The chain links TRBV7-2 to TRBJ2-7; possibly TRBD1 or TRBD2 for D (5 bases each). This CDR3 has 12 amino acids. V dropped 4 bases and J dropped 9 bases, with 13 bases sitting between them. Germline V gives CDR1 SGHTA, CDR2 FQGNSA. The CDR3 DNA sequence: TGTGCCAGCAGCTCGAGGGGAAGAGGGCAGTACTTC. Translating gives CASSSRGRGQYF.

This clonotype was counted only a few times. The chain is built from TRBV7-3 and TRBJ2-5; D gene ambiguous. Trimming left V 6 bases short and J 4 bases short, with 9 bases between. CDR1 is SGHTA, CDR2 FQGTGA, per germline. The CDR3 runs to 12 residues. This CDR3 is CASSIRPETQYF. For the CDR3, the DNA is TGTGCCAGCAGTATCCGCCCAGAGACCCAGTACTTC.

This clonotype occurred many times. The chain carries TRBV7-9 and TRBJ2-6, with D possibly being TRBD1 (5 bases). From germline, CDR1 is SEHNR and CDR2 FQNEAQ (reference sequence). The CDR3 extends over 15 amino acids. Trimming took off 2 bases at V and 2 bases at J, with 7 bases between the two ends. CDR3 nucleotides: TGTGCCAGCAGCTTACAGGGCACTGGGGCCAACGTCCTGACTTTC. Its translation is CASSLQGTGANVLTF.